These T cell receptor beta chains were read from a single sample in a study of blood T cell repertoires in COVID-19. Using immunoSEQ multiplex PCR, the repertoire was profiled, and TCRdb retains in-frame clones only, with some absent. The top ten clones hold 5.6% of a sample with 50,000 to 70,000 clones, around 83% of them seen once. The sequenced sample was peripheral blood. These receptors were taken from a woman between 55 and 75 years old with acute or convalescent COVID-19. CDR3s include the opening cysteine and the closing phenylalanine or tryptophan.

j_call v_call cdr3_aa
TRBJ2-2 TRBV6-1 CAAYGFGELFF
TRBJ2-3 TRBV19 CASSRLETTDTQYF
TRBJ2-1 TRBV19 CASSRTSGGANEQFF
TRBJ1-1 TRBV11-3 CASSFDEDTEAFF
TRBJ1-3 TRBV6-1 CASSEAWTAGNTIYF
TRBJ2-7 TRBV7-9 CASSAGYREQYF
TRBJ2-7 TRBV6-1 CASSELVAGEQYF
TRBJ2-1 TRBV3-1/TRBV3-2 CASSLTSGGYNEQFF
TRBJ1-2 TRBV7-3 CASSSQVGPTTGYTF
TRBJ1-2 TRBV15 CATSKGIQGEGYGYTF
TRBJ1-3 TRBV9 CASSVFDTGNSGNTIYF
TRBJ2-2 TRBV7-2 CASSLTGSNTGELFF
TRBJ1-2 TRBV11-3 CASSLEDGGTGRTYGYTF
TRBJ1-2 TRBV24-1 CATSESGGYGYTF
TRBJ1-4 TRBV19 CASSRGTEKLFF
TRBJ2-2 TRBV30 CAWSEPAGGPGELFF
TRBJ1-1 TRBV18 CASSPQQGLTEAFF
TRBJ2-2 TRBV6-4 CAGFAGGSGELFF
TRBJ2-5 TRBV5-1 CASSSGLAVQETQYF
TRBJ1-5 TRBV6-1 CASSEVGNQPQHF
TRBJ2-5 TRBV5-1 CASSSWTGTEETQYF
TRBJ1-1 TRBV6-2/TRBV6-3 CASSYAGPNTEAFF
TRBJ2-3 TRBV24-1 CATSGRPPVEGTDTQYF
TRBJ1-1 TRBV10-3 CAISEGPGTGNTEAFF
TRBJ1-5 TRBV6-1 CASSESNSVLGRNNQPQHF
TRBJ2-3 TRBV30 CAWNPNTDTQYF
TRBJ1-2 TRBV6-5 CASSYRGKDYGYTF
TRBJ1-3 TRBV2 CASSAGGPTSGNTIYF
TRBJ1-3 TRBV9 CASSLSSGSGNTIYF
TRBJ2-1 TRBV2 CASRGGDEQFF
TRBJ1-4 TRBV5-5 CASSPLPDRFNEKLFF
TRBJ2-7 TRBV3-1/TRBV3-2 CASSQGGGGLVEQYF
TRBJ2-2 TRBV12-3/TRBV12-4 CASSFRRTGELFF
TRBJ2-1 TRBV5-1 CASSRRLAGGPSNEQFF
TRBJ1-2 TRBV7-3 CASSLSPSYGYTF
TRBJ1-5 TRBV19 CASTSVTPNQPQHF
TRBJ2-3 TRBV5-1 CASSLLPSGGGDTQYF
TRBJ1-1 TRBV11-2 CASRPIKQGTEAFF
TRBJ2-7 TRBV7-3 CASSPTGTSGYEQYF
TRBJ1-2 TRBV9 CASSAQGSPLGYTF